A single sample gave rise to the 5 T cell receptor beta chains below, sequenced in a study of T cell repertoires in cytomegalovirus infection. These receptors are not linked to any known antigen. Each CDR3 protein is one row after TCRdb ran MiXCR on the reads. The table has under 150,000 distinct CDR3 sequences, 20% to 30% seen once. The sequenced sample was PBMCs, sequenced either directly or after in vitro stimulation (not recorded which). The receptors stem from a human donor in good health (CMV status not recorded). Some clones in this sample may be carry-over from other donors' samples.

The chain joins TRBV13 to TRBJ2-2; the match to TRBD2 covers 7 bases. Germline V lookup: CDR1 PRHDT, CDR2 FYEKMQ (reference sequence). Trimming cost V 8 bases and J 1 base; bases outside gene matches: 13. CDR3 size: 17 residues. The CDR3 DNA sequence: TGTGCCAGCCGCTGGCGGGGGTTAGGTGGGAACACCGGGGAGCTGTTTTTT. Protein: CASRWRGLGGNTGELFF.

The V call is TRBV18, the J call TRBJ2-6, with a possible D match to TRBD2 (5 bases). Looked up from germline, CDR1 is KGHSH and CDR2 is LQKENI. This CDR3 region has 16 residues. V shed 3 bases and J shed 0 bases, with 9 bases lying between them. CDR3 sequence (DNA): TGTGCCAGCTCACCTCTCGGGGTCTCTGGGGCCAACGTCCTGACTTTC. Residues: CASSPLGVSGANVLTF.

The sample holds a few counts of this clonotype. This chain joins TRBV4-3 and TRBJ1-6; TRBD1 might be the D (5 bases). Germline-derived CDR1 and CDR2 are LGHNA and YSLEER. The CDR3 is 15 amino acids. V lost 4 bases and J lost 10, with 17 bases in between. This CDR3 reads CASSPTGGAASPLHF. The CDR3 DNA reads TGCGCCAGCAGCCCCACAGGCGGCGCAGCATCACCCCTCCACTTT.

The chain employs TRBV2 and TRBJ1-4, with D perhaps TRBD1 (6 bases). CDR1 SNHLY and CDR2 FYNNEI come from the germline V gene. The CDR3 runs 13 residues. The ends were cut back, 6 bases at V and 12 bases at J, with 17 bases in the middle. In DNA, the CDR3 is TGTGCCAGCAGAGGGGACATCCTGGTGGAACTGTTTTTT. Protein: CASRGDILVELFF.

This sequence joins TRBV7-3 and TRBJ2-5, with 8 bases matching TRBD1. Trimming at V came to 6 bases and at J to 4 bases, leaving 7 bases not matched to a gene. CDR3 length: 14 residues. Germline V lookup: CDR1 SGHTA, CDR2 FQGTGA. The CDR3 region is CASSRQGQGETQYF. CDR3 nucleotides: TGTGCCAGCAGTCGCCAAGGACAGGGAGAGACCCAGTACTTC.